These 23 T cell receptor beta chains came from one sample sequenced in a study of human T cells and chemical hapten exposure. The time point: patch test 3, about 24 weeks after DPC sensitization. Treatment described: therapeutic diphenylcyclopropenone sensitization with weekly scalp DPC. TCRdb passed the RACE reads through MiXCR, listing each CDR3 protein once. This table has about 190,000 distinct CDR3 sequences, approximately 26% appearing once. The input for sequencing was whole blood, taken in connection with sensitization to the hapten diphenylcyclopropenone (DPC). The source is a woman in her 40s with alopecia areata. Some clones in this sample may be carry-over from other donors' samples.

This clonotype was counted a few times. The genes are TRBV28 and TRBJ2-7; 8 bases align to TRBD1. J was trimmed by 7 bases and V by 11 bases; bases with no gene match: 13. The CDR3 contains 13 residues. CDR1 MDHEN and CDR2 SYDVKM come from the germline V gene. The CDR3 here is CAGQRGGQEEQYF. CDR3 nucleotides: TGTGCCGGCCAACGAGGGGGACAGGAGGAGCAGTACTTC. Drawing the rest from reference TRBV28 and TRBJ2-7, the complete variable domain is DVKVTQSSRYLVKRTGEKVFLECVQDMDHENMFWYRQDPGLGLRLIYFSYDVKMKEKGDIPEGYSVSREKKERFSLILESASTNQTSMYLCAGQRGGQEEQYFGPGTRLTVT.

The CDR3 nucleotides read TGTGCCAGCTCACCCGACAGGGGGCTCTACGAGCAGTACTTC. As protein: CASSPDRGLYEQYF. The J gene is TRBJ2-7, the V gene TRBV18, with TRBD1 matching 10 bases. Germline V gives CDR1 KGHSH, CDR2 LQKENI. The CDR3 extends over 14 amino acids. With V trimmed by 3 bases and J by 3 bases, 2 bases remained unmatched.

This clonotype was recorded once. The chain joins TRBV6-1 to TRBJ1-1; D is perhaps TRBD1 (5 bases). Trimming took 1 base from V and 8 from J, leaving 8 bases between them. The CDR3 covers 12 residues. The germline gives CDR1 MNHNS, CDR2 SASEGT. CDR3 in DNA: TGTGCCAGCAGTGAAGGCCGGACAGAAGCTTTCTTT. Protein product: CASSEGRTEAFF.

The J gene is TRBJ2-5, the V gene TRBV6-1; D is ambiguous. Between the trimmed V and J ends, which lost 3 bases and 1 base, there was a span of 6 bases. This CDR3 contains 13 residues. Per germline, CDR1 MNHNS and CDR2 SASEGT. The chain's CDR3 is CASSEHTQETQYF. Written as DNA, the CDR3 is TGTGCCAGCAGTGAGCACACCCAAGAGACCCAGTACTTC.

This clonotype was seen more than once but under ten times. The chain's CDR3 is CASSKGGRGANEQFF. CDR3 in DNA: TGTGCCAGCAGTAAAGGCGGGAGGGGCGCGAATGAGCAGTTCTTC. V gene TRBV28 combines with J gene TRBJ2-1; 9 positions agree with TRBD2. The trim removed 5 bases at V and 7 bases at J, leaving 9 bases unmatched. Germline-derived CDR1 and CDR2 are MDHEN and SYDVKM. There are 15 residues in the CDR3.

This sequence joins TRBV13 and TRBJ2-7; tentative D call: TRBD1 (6 bases). Germline V gene sequence: CDR1 PRHDT, CDR2 FYEKMQ (reference sequence). The CDR3 loop spans 14 amino acids. The V gene lost 1 base and the J gene lost 4 bases, with 11 bases spanning the gap. DNA for the CDR3: TGTGCCAGCAGCTTAGTTGGGACACCTTACGAGCAGTACTTC. Translated: CASSLVGTPYEQYF. The entire variable domain, with the rest obtained from reference TRBV13 and TRBJ2-7, is as follows: AAGVIQSPRHLIKEKRETATLKCYPIPRHDTVYWYQQGPGQDPQFLISFYEKMQSDKGSIPDRFSAQQFSDYHSELNMSSLELGDSALYFCASSLVGTPYEQYFGPGTRLTVT.

The chain links TRBV29-1 to TRBJ2-7; D tentatively reads TRBD1 or TRBD2 (5 bases each). From germline, CDR1 is SQVTM and CDR2 ANQGSEA. V was trimmed by 6 bases and J by 2 bases, leaving 17 bases between them. The CDR3 spans 14 residues. CDR3 sequence reads: CSVRGSRAPYEQYF. CDR3 DNA sequence: TGCAGCGTCCGCGGGTCCAGGGCCCCCTACGAGCAGTACTTC.

Of note for this clonotype: Sequence at one end of the junction differs from germline and may be a read error. The chain joins TRBV11-1 to TRBJ2-7, with 8 bases matching TRBD1. The CDR3 covers 15 residues. Germline CDR1 is SGHAT and CDR2 is FQDESV (reference sequence). CDR3: CVSSPGQGNGYEQYF. For the CDR3, the DNA is TGTGTCAGCAGCCCCGGACAGGGCAATGGGTACGAGCAGTACTTC.

The J gene is TRBJ1-1, the V gene TRBV18; a weak D match, TRBD1 (6 bases). The CDR3 contains 13 residues. Germline values: CDR1 KGHSH, CDR2 LQKENI. Trimming stripped 0 bases from V and 8 bases from J, with 10 bases between. The CDR3 spells CASSPPSRGEAFF. The CDR3 DNA reads TGTGCCAGCTCACCACCTTCCAGGGGAGAAGCTTTCTTT.

The chain has TRBV11-2 and TRBJ2-1; 8 bases map to TRBD1. CDR1 and CDR2 (germline): SGHAT, FQNNGV. Losses at the gene ends were 2 bases for V and 0 bases for J; bases not matched to a gene: 6. This CDR3 comprises 17 residues. The CDR3 DNA reads TGTGCCAGCAGCTTACTCAGGGGGCTAAGCTCCTACAATGAGCAGTTCTTC. Translation gives CASSLLRGLSSYNEQFF.

This clonotype has just a few counts. The chain employs TRBV28 and TRBJ1-1; perhaps TRBD1 as D (6 bases). CDR1 and CDR2 (germline): MDHEN, SYDVKM. The V gene lost 5 bases and the J gene lost 7 bases, with 14 bases spanning the gap. The CDR3 has 13 amino acids. The CDR3 reads CASSQNRAGEAFF. The CDR3 nucleotides are TGTGCCAGCAGTCAAAACAGGGCTGGTGAAGCTTTCTTT.

This clonotype has a count of ten or more. The chain employs TRBV29-1 and TRBJ2-7, with TRBD1 matching 7 bases. The CDR3 has 12 amino acids. With V trimmed by 7 bases and J by 10 bases, 13 bases remained unmatched. Germline V gives CDR1 SQVTM, CDR2 ANQGSEA. The CDR3 DNA follows: TGCAGCGCCGGACAGGAAAACGGATTTCAGTACTTC. Residues: CSAGQENGFQYF.

V gene TRBV4-2 combines with J gene TRBJ2-7; D gene unclear. Per the germline V gene, CDR1 is LGHNA and CDR2 is YNFKEQ. V was cut by 0 bases and J by 2 bases, with 11 bases left in between. The CDR3 loop spans 15 amino acids. This CDR3 reads CASSQDLYGAYEQYF. CDR3 DNA sequence: TGTGCCAGCAGCCAAGATTTGTACGGTGCCTACGAGCAGTACTTC.

Only a few counts were recorded for this clonotype. This chain links TRBV12-3 or TRBV12-4 with TRBJ1-2; 7 bases fit TRBD1. The CDR3 contains 14 residues. Losses at the gene ends were 5 bases for V and 7 bases for J; bases not matched to a gene: 10. CDR3: CASSRGDSSGGYTF. The CDR3 DNA reads as TGTGCCAGCAGTAGGGGGGACAGTTCAGGTGGCTACACCTTC.

The V and J genes are TRBV29-1 and TRBJ2-5, with D unresolved. The CDR3 is 11 amino acids. The germline V and J ends were trimmed by 7 bases and 0 bases, with 6 bases remaining between them. Germline CDR1 and CDR2: SQVTM and ANQGSEA. CDR3 protein: CSGAYQETQYF. DNA for the CDR3: TGCAGCGGTGCGTACCAAGAGACCCAGTACTTC.

This clonotype came up many times. This rearrangement joins TRBV28 to TRBJ1-6; D unclear. Trimming stripped 6 bases from V and 8 bases from J, with 8 bases between. The CDR3 is 12 residues long. CDR1 MDHEN and CDR2 SYDVKM come from the germline V gene. The CDR3: CASSLGHSPLHF. As DNA, the CDR3 is TGTGCCAGCAGCTTGGGCCATTCACCCCTCCACTTT.

The CDR3 sequence is CASSLTVGEQYF. CDR3 nucleotides: TGTGCCAGCAGTCTCACCGTTGGCGAGCAGTACTTC. This rearrangement joins TRBV28 to TRBJ2-7; no reliable D call. There are 12 residues in the CDR3. V shed 5 bases and J shed 6 bases, with 11 bases lying between them. Germline CDR1 MDHEN, CDR2 SYDVKM.

This clonotype appeared many times. The genes are TRBV28 and TRBJ2-3; D is undetermined. Germline CDR1 is MDHEN and CDR2 is SYDVKM. The ends were cut back, 2 bases at V and 2 bases at J, with 5 bases in the middle. This CDR3 is built from 13 residues. CDR3 protein: CASSLPPTDTQYF. CDR3 bases: TGTGCCAGCAGTTTACCTCCCACAGATACGCAGTATTTT. The full variable domain, in which reference TRBV28 and TRBJ2-3 provide the parts outside the CDR3, is DVKVTQSSRYLVKRTGEKVFLECVQDMDHENMFWYRQDPGLGLRLIYFSYDVKMKEKGDIPEGYSVSREKKERFSLILESASTNQTSMYLCASSLPPTDTQYFGPGTRLTVL.

The chain joins TRBV10-3 to TRBJ1-5, with TRBD1 as a possible D gene (6 bases). The CDR3 has 16 residues. V dropped 0 bases and J dropped 4 bases, with 13 bases sitting between them. The germline V gene encodes CDR1 ENHRY and CDR2 SYGVKD. The CDR3 protein is CAISESNGQFNQPQHF. The CDR3 DNA follows: TGTGCCATCAGTGAGTCGAACGGACAGTTTAATCAGCCCCAGCATTTT.

This chain uses TRBV27 with TRBJ1-6; D call uncertain. V lost 6 bases and J lost 8, with 11 bases in between. The germline V gene has CDR1 MNHEY and CDR2 SMNVEV (reference sequence). The CDR3 is made up of 13 amino acids. In nucleotides, the CDR3 is TGTGCCAGCAGCCCCGAATGGGATTCACCCCTCCACTTT. Protein product: CASSPEWDSPLHF.

This chain links TRBV28 with TRBJ2-7, with D uncertain. The length of the CDR3 is 11 residues. Germline lookup yields CDR1 MDHEN and CDR2 SYDVKM. V was clipped by 7 bases and J by 6 bases, with 10 bases between them. The CDR3 here is CASKDRREQYF. CDR3 coding DNA: TGTGCCAGCAAGGACCGGCGCGAGCAGTACTTC.

This clonotype was counted between two and nine times. This chain uses TRBV2 with TRBJ1-2, with 9 nucleotides matching TRBD1. Looked up from germline, CDR1 is SNHLY and CDR2 is FYNNEI. V gave up 8 bases and J gave up 8 bases; unmatched junction bases: 9. This CDR3 is 13 amino acids long. The chain's CDR3 is CASCVRQGVGYTF. The CDR3 DNA is TGTGCCAGCTGTGTGCGACAGGGGGTAGGCTACACCTTC.

This chain joins TRBV6-2 or TRBV6-3 and TRBJ2-7; 9 bases line up with TRBD2. The germline gives CDR1 MNHEY, CDR2 SVGEGT. J gave up 1 base and V 5 bases, and 6 bases lay outside the gene matches. This CDR3 is 15 amino acids long. This CDR3 is CASSDPAGGSYEQYF. The CDR3 region has the DNA TGTGCCAGCAGTGACCCAGCGGGAGGATCCTACGAGCAGTACTTC.